This T cell receptor beta chain was sequenced during a study of CD8 T cells in Susac syndrome. Looking at the study overall: Patients with Susac syndrome had blood drawn and were at that point therapy-naive, on corticosteroids, or on intravenous immunoglobulin alone. General observations from the study: In Susac patients, clonal expansion was not detected in CD4+ cells.

This clonotype was picked up one time. Its antigen is undetermined. Reverse transcription of roughly 0.45 to 1 ug RNA used random hexamers. Across 54 Vbeta and 13 Jbeta, immunoSEQ multiplex PCR amplified TCR beta CDR3. MiXCR, applied by TCRdb to the immunoSEQ multiplex PCR reads, yields one record per CDR3 protein. The table includes 150,000 to 200,000 distinct CDR3 sequences, 90% to 95% detected once. The V segment lost 6 bases and the J segment 4 bases; nucleotides outside the gene matches: 10. The length of the CDR3 is 16 residues. Germline CDR1 KGHDR, CDR2 SFDVKD. Patients with Susac syndrome met diagnostic criteria defined recently for definite or probable disease.

Specimen: CD4+ T cells from PBMCs. V gene TRBV24-1 combines with J gene TRBJ2-1; TRBD1 matches at 8 bases. The sequence was collected from a human donor with Susac syndrome. The CDR3 reads CATSRGTGTGYNEQFF. The CDR3 coding sequence is TGTGCCACCAGTCGGGGTACCGGGACAGGATACAATGAGCAGTTCTTC.